In its sample, the clone carrying this TCR beta chain was seen a few times. The antigen is unknown. This entry belongs to a study of CD8 T cells in ankylosing spondylitis. Study-wide points: Matched synovial fluid from ankylosing spondylitis patients was reported to be enriched for disease-linked clones. Clones that were linked to disease were CD8+ and were relatively rare in peripheral blood.

Generation of TCR beta libraries employed quantitative 5'-RACE incorporating molecular barcodes. TCRdb ran MiXCR on the 5' RACE reads and lists one entry per CDR3 protein. The sample includes 250,000 to 300,000 distinct CDR3 sequences, about 20% of them seen just once. Germline V gives CDR1 MDHEN, CDR2 SYDVKM. The CDR3 has 19 residues. V gave up 0 bases and J gave up 5 bases; unmatched junction bases: 15. V usage is TRBV28 and J usage is TRBJ2-3, with TRBD2 matching over 9 bases. The source of this sequence is a male donor with ankylosing spondylitis or in good health (not recorded which). The sequenced material came from blood, either unsorted or a sorted T cell fraction (not recorded which). The CDR3 region is CASSLWRSLPSGDKDTQYF. CDR3 in DNA: TGTGCCAGCAGTTTATGGAGGTCCCTTCCTAGCGGGGATAAAGATACGCAGTATTTT.